The entry below describes one T cell receptor (beta chain). An approximately 210 ng quantity of DNA, 30,000 to 35,000 T cell genomes, went into the sorted-subset replicate PCRs. Clones were read by immunoSEQ multiplex PCR, and TCRdb kept only the in-frame ones, dropping some. The sample has some 2.1 million clones, roughly 94% seen once. The data originate from a study of shared clonotypes between healthy human individuals. The CDR3 covers 16 residues. V trimming: 5 bases; J trimming: 6 bases; junction bases outside the gene matches: 9. Germline values: CDR1 SGHNT, CDR2 YYREEE (reference sequence). The clonotype originates from a man aged 18-30 years in good health. The J gene is TRBJ2-3, the V gene TRBV5-4; 13 bases line up with TRBD2. Sequencing was carried out using naive CD4+ T cells sorted from blood. The subset is: CD45RA+ positively selected. As DNA, the CDR3 is TGTGCCAGCAGGCCCACTAGCGGGAGGGCCATCGATACGCAGTATTTT. Protein sequence: CASRPTSGRAIDTQYF.